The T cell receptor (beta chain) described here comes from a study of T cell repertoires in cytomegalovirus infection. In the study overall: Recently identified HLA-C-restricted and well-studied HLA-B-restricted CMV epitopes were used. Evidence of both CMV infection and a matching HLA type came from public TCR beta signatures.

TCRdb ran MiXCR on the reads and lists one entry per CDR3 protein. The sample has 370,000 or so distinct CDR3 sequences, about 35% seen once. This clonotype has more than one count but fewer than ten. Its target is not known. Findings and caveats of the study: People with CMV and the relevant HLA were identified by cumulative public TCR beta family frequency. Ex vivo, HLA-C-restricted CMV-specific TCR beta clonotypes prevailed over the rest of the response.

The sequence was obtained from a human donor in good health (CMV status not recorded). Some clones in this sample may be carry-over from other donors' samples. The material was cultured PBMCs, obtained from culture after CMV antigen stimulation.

The CDR3 bases are TGTGCCAGCAGTTCAATCGACGGGTACAATGAGCAGTTCTTC. This translates into CASSSIDGYNEQFF. This sequence joins TRBV12-3 or TRBV12-4 and TRBJ2-1, with D uncertain. V lost 4 bases to trimming and J lost 4 bases, with 11 bases between them. This CDR3 has 14 residues.